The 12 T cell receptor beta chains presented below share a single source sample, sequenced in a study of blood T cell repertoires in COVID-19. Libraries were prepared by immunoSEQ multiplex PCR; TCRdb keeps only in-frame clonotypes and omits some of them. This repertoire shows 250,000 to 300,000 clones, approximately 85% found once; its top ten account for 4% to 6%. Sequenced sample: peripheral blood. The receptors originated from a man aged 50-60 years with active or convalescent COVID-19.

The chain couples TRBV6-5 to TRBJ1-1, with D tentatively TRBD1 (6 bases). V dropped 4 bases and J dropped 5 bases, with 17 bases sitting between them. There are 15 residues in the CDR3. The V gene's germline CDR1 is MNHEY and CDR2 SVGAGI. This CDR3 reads CASSSSGGLGTEAFF. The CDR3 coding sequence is TGTGCCAGCAGTTCTTCTGGGGGCTTAGGGACTGAAGCTTTCTTT.

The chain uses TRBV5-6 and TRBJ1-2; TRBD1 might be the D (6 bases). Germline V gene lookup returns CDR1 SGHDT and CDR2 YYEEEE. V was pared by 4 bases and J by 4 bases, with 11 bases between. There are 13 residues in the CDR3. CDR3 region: CASSVGGAYGYTF. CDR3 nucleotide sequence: TGTGCCAGCAGCGTGGGGGGCGCCTATGGCTACACCTTC.

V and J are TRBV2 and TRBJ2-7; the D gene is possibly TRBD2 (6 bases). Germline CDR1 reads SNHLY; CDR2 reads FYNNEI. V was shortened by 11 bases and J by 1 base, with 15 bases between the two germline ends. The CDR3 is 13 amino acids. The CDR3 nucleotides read TGTGCCGCTAGGGAGGCCGCTTCCTACGAGCAGTACTTC. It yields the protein CAAREAASYEQYF.

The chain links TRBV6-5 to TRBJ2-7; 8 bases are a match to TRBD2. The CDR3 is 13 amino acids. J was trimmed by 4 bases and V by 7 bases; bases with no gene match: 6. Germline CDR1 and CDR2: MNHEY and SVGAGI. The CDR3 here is CASTSGSVYEQYF. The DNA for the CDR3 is TGTGCCAGCACGAGCGGGAGTGTGTACGAGCAGTACTTC.

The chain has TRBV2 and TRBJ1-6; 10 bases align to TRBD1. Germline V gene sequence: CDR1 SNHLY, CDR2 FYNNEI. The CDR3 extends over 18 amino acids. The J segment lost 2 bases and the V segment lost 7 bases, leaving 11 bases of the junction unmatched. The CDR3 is CASTADRGLRTYNSPLHF. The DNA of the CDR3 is TGTGCCAGCACCGCGGACAGGGGGTTAAGAACCTATAATTCACCCCTCCACTTT.

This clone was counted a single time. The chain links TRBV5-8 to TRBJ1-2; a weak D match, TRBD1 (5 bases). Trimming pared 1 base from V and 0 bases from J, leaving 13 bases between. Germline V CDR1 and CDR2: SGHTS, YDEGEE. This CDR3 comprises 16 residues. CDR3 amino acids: CASSLFSGRANYGYTF. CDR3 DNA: TGTGCCAGCAGCTTGTTTAGTGGCAGGGCTAACTATGGCTACACCTTC.

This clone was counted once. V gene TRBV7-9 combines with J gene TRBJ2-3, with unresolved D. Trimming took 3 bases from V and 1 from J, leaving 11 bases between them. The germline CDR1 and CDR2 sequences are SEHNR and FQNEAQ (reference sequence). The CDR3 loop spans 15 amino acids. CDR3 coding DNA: TGTGCCAGCAGCTTTATTCGGTCCGGCACAGATACGCAGTATTTT. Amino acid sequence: CASSFIRSGTDTQYF.

The DNA for the CDR3 is TGTGCCAGCAGCGGGACAGCCAAAGATACGCAGTATTTT. The encoded protein is CASSGTAKDTQYF. The chain combines TRBV6-5 with TRBJ2-3, with 7 bases fitting TRBD1. The CDR3 covers 13 residues. With V trimmed by 6 bases and J by 5 bases, 5 bases remained unmatched. Germline CDR1 reads MNHEY; CDR2 reads SVGAGI.

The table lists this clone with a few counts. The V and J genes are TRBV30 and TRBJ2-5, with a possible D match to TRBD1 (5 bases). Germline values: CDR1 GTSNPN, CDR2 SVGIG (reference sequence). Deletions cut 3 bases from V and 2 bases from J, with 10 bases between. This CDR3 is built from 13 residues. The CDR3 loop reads CAWRDDSQETQYF. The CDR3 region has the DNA TGTGCCTGGAGGGACGACAGTCAAGAGACCCAGTACTTC.

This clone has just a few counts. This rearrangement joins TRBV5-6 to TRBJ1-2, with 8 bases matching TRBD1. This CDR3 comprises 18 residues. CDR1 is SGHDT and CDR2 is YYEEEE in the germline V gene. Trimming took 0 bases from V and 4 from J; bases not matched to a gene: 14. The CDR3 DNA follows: TGTGCCAGCAGCTTGGCGGGTTCCGGGACAGGCATTCTCTATGGCTACACCTTC. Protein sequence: CASSLAGSGTGILYGYTF.

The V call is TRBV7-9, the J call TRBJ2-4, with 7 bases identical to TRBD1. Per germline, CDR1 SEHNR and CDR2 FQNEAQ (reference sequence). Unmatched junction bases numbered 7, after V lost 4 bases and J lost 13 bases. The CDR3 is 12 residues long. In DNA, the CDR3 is TGTGCCAGCAGCTATTCTACAGGGGAACAGTACTTC. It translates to CASSYSTGEQYF.

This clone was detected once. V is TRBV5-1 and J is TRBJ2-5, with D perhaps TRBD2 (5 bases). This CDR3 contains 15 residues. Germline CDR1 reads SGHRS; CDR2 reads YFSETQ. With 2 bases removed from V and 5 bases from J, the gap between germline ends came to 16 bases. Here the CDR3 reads CASSFGRNRGETQYF. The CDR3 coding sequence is TGCGCCAGCAGCTTTGGGCGAAATCGAGGGGAGACCCAGTACTTC.